One and the same sample provided the 29 T cell receptor beta chains below, sequenced in a study of T cells in Graves' hyperthyroidism and ophthalmopathy. RNA transcripts gave rise to amplified TCR beta CDR3 regions. The HTBI primer set was used in a first-round RT-PCR of the TCR CDR3. Each CDR3 protein gets one entry after TCRdb re-called the multiplex PCR reads with MiXCR. The sample has about 350,000 distinct CDR3 sequences; 13% to 15% are singletons. Sequencing used blood. These receptors originate from a woman aged 55-70 years with Graves' ophthalmopathy.

This clonotype was recorded many times. CDR3 sequence (DNA): TGCAGCGTCCTGACTAGCGGGACAGGGACCAAAAACATTCAGTACTTC. It yields the protein CSVLTSGTGTKNIQYF. V is TRBV29-1 and J is TRBJ2-4; 11 nucleotides agree with TRBD2. Per the germline V gene, CDR1 is SQVTM and CDR2 is ANQGSEA. The length of the CDR3 is 16 residues. The V gene end was trimmed by 6 bases and the J gene end by 2 bases; junction bases not matched to a gene: 9.

This clonotype was counted ten times or more. The V and J genes are TRBV7-2 and TRBJ2-3; 8 nucleotides line up with TRBD2. V shed 0 bases and J 3 bases; nucleotides not matched to a gene: 5. The germline gives CDR1 SGHTA, CDR2 FQGNSA. The CDR3 contains 16 residues. The CDR3 region is CASSLARGRRTDTQYF. The CDR3 DNA is TGTGCCAGCAGCTTAGCGCGCGGGAGGAGGACAGATACGCAGTATTTT.

This clonotype was seen at least ten times. This chain uses TRBV11-2 with TRBJ2-5, with TRBD2 matching 8 bases. The CDR3 is made up of 14 amino acids. Per the germline V gene, CDR1 is SGHAT and CDR2 is FQNNGV. J was trimmed by 5 bases and V by 4 bases; bases with no gene match: 6. CDR3 DNA sequence: TGTGCCAGCAGCTGGGGTAGCGGGATTGAGACCCAGTACTTC. It translates to CASSWGSGIETQYF.

This clonotype occurred many times. The V gene is TRBV29-1, the J gene TRBJ2-3; the match to TRBD2 covers 12 bases. The CDR3 has 13 residues. Germline V gives CDR1 SQVTM, CDR2 ANQGSEA. V gave up 6 bases and J gave up 8 bases; unmatched junction bases: 6. The CDR3 bases are TGCAGCGTCGGACTAGCGGGAATCGGTACGCAGTATTTT. Amino acid sequence: CSVGLAGIGTQYF.

At least ten counts were recorded for this clonotype. The chain couples TRBV2 to TRBJ2-3; TRBD2 agrees at 10 bases. This CDR3 spans 16 amino acids. The V gene's germline CDR1 is SNHLY and CDR2 FYNNEI. After removal of 6 bases from V and 0 bases from J, the junction contained 6 bases not matched to a gene. CDR3 loop: CASRRLAGASTDTQYF. In nucleotides, the CDR3 is TGTGCCAGCAGACGTCTAGCGGGAGCTAGCACAGATACGCAGTATTTT.

The sample holds many counts of this clonotype. V usage is TRBV13 and J usage is TRBJ2-1; unclear D gene. The length of the CDR3 is 12 residues. Trimming left V 1 base short and J 13 bases short, with 11 bases between. CDR1 is PRHDT and CDR2 is FYEKMQ in the germline V gene (reference sequence). CDR3 sequence reads: CASSLAGRPQFF. CDR3 nucleotides: TGTGCCAGCAGCTTAGCGGGTAGACCTCAGTTCTTC.

The chain joins TRBV15 to TRBJ1-2; 12 bases match TRBD1. V shed 0 bases and J 8 bases; nucleotides not matched to a gene: 10. Germline CDR1 and CDR2: LNHNV and YYDKDF (reference sequence). This CDR3 is built from 17 residues. In DNA form, the CDR3 reads TGTGCCACCAGCAGAGATAGGGGGACAGGGGGCGCAAGCGGCTACACCTTC. Amino acid sequence: CATSRDRGTGGASGYTF.

This chain uses TRBV7-2 with TRBJ2-1, with TRBD2 matching over 11 bases. Germline V gives CDR1 SGHTA, CDR2 FQGNSA. CDR3 length: 14 amino acids. V was clipped by 2 bases and J by 12 bases; unmatched bases: 6. CDR3 sequence (DNA): TGTGCCAGCAGCTTAAGTACACTAGCGGGGGTGCAGTTCTTC. This gives the protein CASSLSTLAGVQFF. The complete variable domain, with remaining parts taken from reference TRBV7-2 and TRBJ2-1, reads GAGVSQSPSNKVTEKGKDVELRCDPISGHTALYWYRQSLGQGLEFLIYFQGNSAPDKSGLPSDRFSAERTGGSVSTLTIQRTQQEDSAVYLCASSLSTLAGVQFFGPGTRLTVL.

V gene TRBV24-1 combines with J gene TRBJ2-5; TRBD2 aligns across 12 bases. The V gene end was trimmed by 4 bases and the J gene end by 2 bases; junction bases not matched to a gene: 7. Germline V lookup: CDR1 KGHDR, CDR2 SFDVKD. The CDR3 is 17 residues long. The CDR3 loop is CATSDPGLAGNQETQYF. CDR3 bases: TGTGCCACCAGTGACCCTGGACTAGCGGGAAATCAAGAGACCCAGTACTTC.

Concerning this clonotype: An end of the junction differs from the germline gene, which may be a read error. This rearrangement joins TRBV12-3 or TRBV12-4 to TRBJ2-5; D is unclear. The CDR3 has 13 residues. In nucleotides, the CDR3 is TGTGCCAGCACCTTCGCAGAACAAGGGACCCAGTACTTC. Encoded protein: CASTFAEQGTQYF.

This clonotype was seen repeatedly, ten times or more. The chain recombines TRBV5-1 with TRBJ2-6; D remains ambiguous. V was clipped by 1 base and J by 2 bases, with 10 bases between them. Germline CDR1 is SGHRS and CDR2 is YFSETQ. CDR3 length: 16 amino acids. CDR3 sequence: CASSLTPGAGANVLTF. DNA for the CDR3: TGCGCCAGCAGCTTGACGCCGGGTGCTGGGGCCAACGTCCTGACTTTC.

This clonotype showed up many times. V and J are TRBV28 and TRBJ2-5; the match to TRBD2 covers 9 bases. V was clipped by 5 bases and J by 7 bases; unmatched bases: 14. This CDR3 spans 16 amino acids. Germline loops: CDR1 MDHEN, CDR2 SYDVKM. The CDR3 DNA sequence: TGTGCCAGCAGTCATCGGACTAGCGAGGGTCCCGGGACCCAGTACTTC. Its translation is CASSHRTSEGPGTQYF.

This clonotype occurred many times. The chain is built from TRBV28 and TRBJ2-5; 9 bases are a match to TRBD2. The CDR3 contains 16 residues. V shed 5 bases, J shed 1 base, and the junction held 8 bases outside the gene matches. Germline V CDR1 and CDR2: MDHEN, SYDVKM. CDR3 protein: CASSPRLAEIQETQYF. As DNA, the CDR3 is TGTGCCAGCAGTCCCCGACTAGCGGAAATCCAAGAGACCCAGTACTTC.

This clonotype was counted many times. V and J are TRBV7-9 and TRBJ2-1; D not resolved. Looked up from germline, CDR1 is SEHNR and CDR2 is FQNEAQ (reference sequence). The V end lost 5 bases, the J end lost 13 bases, and 15 bases lay between the germline ends. CDR3 length: 12 residues. CDR3 bases: TGTGCCAGCAGCCTCGCGAGCCTTCCCCAGTTCTTC. It is translated as CASSLASLPQFF.

This clonotype was recorded at least ten times. The chain links TRBV2 to TRBJ1-1, with D perhaps TRBD1 (6 bases). Germline loops: CDR1 SNHLY, CDR2 FYNNEI. V was shortened by 8 bases and J by 1 base, with 17 bases between the two germline ends. The CDR3 spans 15 residues. In DNA form, the CDR3 reads TGTGCCAGCCGAGATCCAGGGACACAGAACACTGAAGCTTTCTTT. Amino acids: CASRDPGTQNTEAFF. The complete variable domain, with remaining parts taken from reference TRBV2 and TRBJ1-1, reads EPEVTQTPSHQVTQMGQEVILRCVPISNHLYFYWYRQILGQKVEFLVSFYNNEISEKSEIFDDQFSVERPDGSNFTLKIRSTKLEDSAMYFCASRDPGTQNTEAFFGQGTRLTVV.

Only a few counts were recorded for this clonotype. The rearrangement links TRBV19 to TRBJ2-1; D remains unclear. CDR1 and CDR2 (germline): LNHDA, SQIVND (reference sequence). CDR3 length: 18 residues. Trimming left V 1 base short and J 1 base short, with 17 bases between. CDR3 amino acids: CASSIGGFGVPSYNEQFF. The DNA of the CDR3 is TGTGCCAGTAGTATAGGGGGTTTTGGGGTCCCTTCCTACAATGAGCAGTTCTTC.

This clonotype appeared many times. The chain has TRBV3-1 and TRBJ1-2; 7 nucleotides line up with TRBD1. With 0 bases clipped from V and 6 bases from J, the junction kept 7 bases outside the gene matches. CDR3 length equals 15 residues. CDR1 is LGHDT and CDR2 is YNNKEL in the germline V gene (reference sequence). CDR3 sequence reads: CASSQDARTGDGYTF. The CDR3 bases are TGTGCCAGCAGCCAAGATGCTCGTACAGGGGATGGCTACACCTTC.

Details on this clonotype: A junction end diverges from the germline sequence, so it may reflect a read error. V gene TRBV29-1 combines with J gene TRBJ1-2; D perhaps matches TRBD1 (5 bases). CDR1 SQVTM and CDR2 ANQGSEA come from the germline V gene. CDR3 size: 14 residues. The CDR3 DNA is TGCAGCGCTGAAGGGGCAGGGCCTAACTATGGCTACACCTTC. This codes for CSAEGAGPNYGYTF.

This clonotype was seen repeatedly, ten times or more. This chain joins TRBV3-1 and TRBJ1-1; 8 bases fit TRBD1. Trimming cost V 4 bases and J 4 bases; bases outside gene matches: 5. Germline CDR1 and CDR2: LGHDT and YNNKEL (reference sequence). The CDR3 covers 14 residues. CDR3 in DNA: TGTGCCAGCAGCCCCTCCAGGGGGCCCACTGAAGCTTTCTTT. This gives the protein CASSPSRGPTEAFF.

This clonotype came up many times. V is TRBV28 and J is TRBJ2-1; 7 bases are shared with TRBD2. V was pared by 7 bases and J by 5 bases, with 14 bases of the junction left unmatched. Looked up from germline, CDR1 is MDHEN and CDR2 is SYDVKM. The CDR3 contains 16 residues. CDR3 DNA: TGTGCCAGCACCCATTTAGGGGAGGGCGGAAACAATGAGCAGTTCTTC. It is translated as CASTHLGEGGNNEQFF.

V is TRBV20-1 and J is TRBJ2-2; D gene unclear. V was cut by 0 bases and J by 5 bases, with 7 bases left in between. This CDR3 contains 13 residues. Germline lookup yields CDR1 DFQATT and CDR2 SNEGSKA (reference sequence). The CDR3 sequence is CSAREGATGELFF. In DNA, the CDR3 is TGCAGTGCTAGAGAGGGCGCAACCGGGGAGCTGTTTTTT.

This clonotype was found many times. The V call is TRBV3-1, the J call TRBJ2-1, with D unclear. This CDR3 comprises 15 residues. Trimming pared 6 bases from V and 0 bases from J, leaving 12 bases between. From germline, CDR1 is LGHDT and CDR2 YNNKEL (reference sequence). The CDR3 sequence: CASRPTSSSYNEQFF. The CDR3 coding sequence is TGTGCCAGCAGACCAACCTCGAGCTCCTACAATGAGCAGTTCTTC.

Ten or more counts support this clonotype. J is TRBJ1-5 and V is TRBV28, with D possibly matching TRBD1 (5 bases). Between the trimmed V and J ends, which lost 7 bases and 7 bases, there was a span of 17 bases. CDR3 length equals 14 residues. Germline assignment: CDR1 MDHEN and CDR2 SYDVKM. CDR3: CASTAAGGLQPQHF. Written as DNA, the CDR3 is TGTGCCAGCACCGCAGCGGGGGGTTTGCAGCCCCAGCATTTT.

This clonotype was recorded a few times. The V and J genes are TRBV15 and TRBJ2-1; 8 bases align to TRBD1. The CDR3 has 14 residues. The germline CDR1 and CDR2 sequences are LNHNV and YYDKDF (reference sequence). V gave up 3 bases and J gave up 5 bases; unmatched junction bases: 3. The CDR3 DNA reads as TGTGCCACCAGCAGGGACAGGGCCCACAATGAGCAGTTCTTC. Its translation: CATSRDRAHNEQFF. Supplemented by reference TRBV15 and TRBJ2-1, the full variable domain reads DAMVIQNPRYQVTQFGKPVTLSCSQTLNHNVMYWYQQKSSQAPKLLFHYYDKDFNNEADTPDNFQSRRPNTSFCFLDIRSPGLGDTAMYLCATSRDRAHNEQFFGPGTRLTVL.

In DNA form, the CDR3 reads TGTGCCAGCAGCCCACAGGGACTTATTTACGAGCAGTACTTC. Translating it yields CASSPQGLIYEQYF. This chain connects TRBV7-9 to TRBJ2-7, with D perhaps matching TRBD1 or TRBD2 (6 bases each). The CDR3 is made up of 14 amino acids. V lost 5 bases, J lost 4 bases, and 15 bases lay in between. Germline-derived CDR1 and CDR2 are SEHNR and FQNEAQ (reference sequence).

This clonotype was picked up many times. The chain has TRBV2 and TRBJ2-7; no firm D call. CDR1 SNHLY and CDR2 FYNNEI come from the germline V gene. CDR3 length: 14 residues. The V end lost 4 bases, the J end lost 1 base, and 11 bases lay between the germline ends. The CDR3 nucleotides read TGTGCCAGCAGTGGGATCGGAAGATCCTACGAGCAGTACTTC. This sequence encodes CASSGIGRSYEQYF.

This clonotype occurred many times. This sequence joins TRBV4-1 and TRBJ1-1; TRBD1 might be the D (6 bases). CDR1 is MGHRA, CDR2 YSYEKL, per germline. The CDR3 loop spans 16 amino acids. The V gene lost 3 bases and the J gene lost 0 bases, with 14 bases spanning the gap. The CDR3 region has the DNA TGCGCCAGCAGCCAGGCCGACAGGCTAATGAACACTGAAGCTTTCTTT. Residues: CASSQADRLMNTEAFF.

This clonotype was seen a few times. The chain links TRBV24-1 to TRBJ2-3; 8 nucleotides align to TRBD1. Germline-derived CDR1 and CDR2 are KGHDR and SFDVKD. Losses at the gene ends were 7 bases for V and 1 base for J; bases not matched to a gene: 6. CDR3 size: 15 residues. The CDR3 sequence: CATSRQGQGTDTQYF. The CDR3 coding sequence is TGTGCCACCAGCCGACAGGGACAGGGCACAGATACGCAGTATTTT.

This chain connects TRBV19 to TRBJ1-5; D gene ambiguous. V dropped 6 bases and J dropped 0 bases, with 12 bases sitting between them. The CDR3 extends over 15 amino acids. Per germline, CDR1 LNHDA and CDR2 SQIVND (reference sequence). Here the CDR3 DNA reads TGTGCCAGTAGAAGCGGTACCCATAGCAATCAGCCCCAGCATTTT. The encoded protein is CASRSGTHSNQPQHF.